What follows describes a single T cell receptor beta chain. What it binds is not known. Genomic DNA (from each subset) was split evenly across several immunoSEQ plates. TCRdb keeps only in-frame clones here, not all; method: immunoSEQ multiplex PCR. The table includes about 1 million clones, 65% to 75% detected once. This specimen belongs to a study of shared clonotypes between healthy human individuals. General study points: Non-shared clonotypes had lower generation probabilities than clonotypes shared by all four sorted-subset donors. Among donors, clonotype sharing was expected to be affected by sequencing depth. Naive CD4 clonotype sharing across several donors was 4% to 5%.

This CDR3 contains 16 residues. V was trimmed by 6 bases and J by 0 bases, leaving 18 bases between them. Looked up from germline, CDR1 is MGHDK and CDR2 is SYGVNS. The rearrangement joins TRBV25-1 to TRBJ2-7; tentative D call: TRBD1 (6 bases). The sequence derives from a man between 18 and 35 years old in good health. The sequenced sample was memory CD4+ T cells sorted from blood. Described subset: CD45RA-negative fraction. In DNA, the CDR3 is TGTGCCAGCAGAAAAGTAAACAGGGTCGACTCCTACGAGCAGTACTTC. It yields the protein CASRKVNRVDSYEQYF.